These 21 T cell receptor beta chains came from one sample sequenced in a study of STAT5B mutations in CD4+ large granular lymphocyte leukemia (dated by TCRdb to the early 2020s). The library relied on the immunoSEQ multiplex PCR assay. The table was pulled from immuneACCESS by TCRdb, which kept in-frame rearrangements only. Such tables lose some clones; where checked, under half of the loss comes from unresolved V genes, and the rest has no known cause. Recorded for this sample are about 38,000 clones; approximately 85% of them occurred a single time. Jointly, the top ten make up around 1.3% of the sample. The specimen was CD4+ T cells from blood buffy coats. The receptors derive from a human donor in good health.

The rearrangement joins TRBV6-1 to TRBJ1-1; 8 positions match TRBD1. Unmatched junction bases numbered 6, after V lost 5 bases and J lost 1 base. CDR3 length: 15 amino acids. Germline V CDR1 and CDR2: MNHNS, SASEGT. The CDR3 DNA follows: TGTGCCAGCAGTTCCCAGACAGGGGCGAACACTGAAGCTTTCTTT. Translating it yields CASSSQTGANTEAFF.

The chain employs TRBV10-3 and TRBJ2-3; D gene uncertain. This CDR3 has 12 residues. The germline V gene has CDR1 ENHRY and CDR2 SYGVKD. Trimming removed 0 bases at V and 6 bases at J, with 4 bases between. This CDR3 reads CAISESWDTQYF. CDR3 DNA: TGTGCCATCAGTGAGTCGTGGGATACGCAGTATTTT.

The chain joins TRBV18 to TRBJ2-7, with TRBD2 matching over 11 bases. From germline, CDR1 is KGHSH and CDR2 LQKENI. V shed 3 bases, J shed 4 bases, and the junction held 8 bases outside the gene matches. CDR3 length: 16 amino acids. The CDR3 sequence is CASSPKTSGTHYEQYF. The CDR3 nucleotides are TGTGCCAGCTCACCTAAGACTAGCGGGACCCATTACGAGCAGTACTTC.

The chain joins TRBV5-6 to TRBJ1-3; TRBD1 aligns across 9 bases. From germline, CDR1 is SGHDT and CDR2 YYEEEE. CDR3 length: 15 residues. V dropped 3 bases and J dropped 2; count of bases not matched to a gene: 3. DNA for the CDR3: TGTGCCAGCAGCTACGGGGACAGGGCTGGAAACACCATATATTTT. Residues: CASSYGDRAGNTIYF.

V and J are TRBV27 and TRBJ1-4; no firm D call. This CDR3 comprises 14 residues. Germline V CDR1 and CDR2: MNHEY, SMNVEV (reference sequence). Trimming removed 8 bases at V and 3 bases at J, with 13 bases between. In DNA, the CDR3 is TGTGCCAGCGGAACGTACGTTTCTAATGAAAAACTGTTTTTT. It specifies CASGTYVSNEKLFF.

The CDR3 DNA follows: TGTGCCAGCAGGGATGGGTGGGGCTACACCTTC. It specifies CASRDGWGYTF. V is TRBV27 and J is TRBJ1-2; D is unresolved. Germline V gene lookup returns CDR1 MNHEY and CDR2 SMNVEV (reference sequence). Trimming removed 6 bases at V and 8 bases at J, with 10 bases between. The CDR3 totals 11 residues.

V and J are TRBV6-4 and TRBJ2-3, with unresolved D. Germline-derived CDR1 and CDR2 are MRHNA and SNTAGT. Trimming removed 3 bases at V and 6 bases at J, with 13 bases between. The CDR3 totals 14 residues. The CDR3 DNA is TGTGCCAGCAGTGAGTCGGACGGGTTTGATACGCAGTATTTT. The encoded protein is CASSESDGFDTQYF.

As to this clone: Additional DNA sequences in this sample encode the identical CDR3. The rearrangement links TRBV18 to TRBJ2-5; D gene uncertain. From germline, CDR1 is KGHSH and CDR2 LQKENI. This CDR3 has 12 residues. V was clipped by 3 bases and J by 5 bases, with 7 bases between them. The CDR3 reads CASSPSGETQYF. CDR3 nucleotide sequence: TGTGCCAGCTCACCCTCCGGCGAGACCCAGTACTTC. Drawing the rest from reference TRBV18 and TRBJ2-5, the complete variable domain is NAGVMQNPRHLVRRRGQEARLRCSPMKGHSHVYWYRQLPEEGLKFMVYLQKENIIDESGMPKERFSAEFPKEGPSILRIQQVVRGDSAAYFCASSPSGETQYFGPGTRLLVL.

The chain links TRBV7-3 to TRBJ1-4; D gene uncertain. CDR1 is SGHTA and CDR2 is FQGTGA in the germline V gene. Between the trimmed V and J ends, which lost 3 bases and 0 bases, there was a span of 5 bases. The CDR3 sequence is 14 residues long. Here the CDR3 reads CASSLEATNEKLFF. The DNA of the CDR3 is TGTGCCAGCAGCTTGGAGGCAACTAATGAAAAACTGTTTTTT.

The chain links TRBV4-3 to TRBJ1-3; D ambiguous. The CDR3 is 15 amino acids. Germline lookup yields CDR1 LGHNA and CDR2 YSLEER. Between the trimmed V and J ends, which lost 0 bases and 1 base, there was a span of 7 bases. The CDR3, as DNA: TGCGCCAGCAGCCAAGAGGGAGGGTCTGGAAACACCATATATTTT. As protein: CASSQEGGSGNTIYF.

The V call is TRBV18, the J call TRBJ2-3, with 9 bases lining up with TRBD1. Looked up from germline, CDR1 is KGHSH and CDR2 is LQKENI. V was clipped by 5 bases and J by 2 bases; unmatched bases: 8. The CDR3 runs to 16 residues. The CDR3 spells CASSTTDRGYTDTQYF. The CDR3 DNA sequence: TGTGCCAGCTCAACTACCGACAGGGGGTACACAGATACGCAGTATTTT.

V gene TRBV28 combines with J gene TRBJ2-1; TRBD2 agrees at 9 bases. Germline trimming cut 3 bases from V and 5 bases from J; bases unmatched to any gene: 5. This CDR3 has 15 amino acids. Looked up from germline, CDR1 is MDHEN and CDR2 is SYDVKM. The CDR3 DNA reads as TGTGCCAGCAGTTTGGGCGGGAGGGTACACAATGAGCAGTTCTTC. Translation: CASSLGGRVHNEQFF.

V usage is TRBV7-9 and J usage is TRBJ1-5, with D hard to call. The CDR3 is made up of 14 amino acids. The germline gives CDR1 SEHNR, CDR2 FQNEAQ (reference sequence). V lost 4 bases to trimming and J lost 0 bases, with 7 bases between them. The CDR3 protein is CASSSIDSNQPQHF. The CDR3 DNA sequence: TGTGCCAGCAGCTCAATTGATAGCAATCAGCCCCAGCATTTT.

This clone was counted a few times. The chain links TRBV10-3 to TRBJ1-2; possible D gene TRBD1, 5 bases. CDR1 and CDR2 (germline): ENHRY, SYGVKD. Trimming cost V 5 bases and J 0 bases, with 10 bases left between them. This CDR3 comprises 14 residues. CDR3 sequence (DNA): TGTGCCATCAGTTTAGACAGAGCTAACTATGGCTACACCTTC. Residues: CAISLDRANYGYTF.

This clone turned up a few times. The chain couples TRBV28 to TRBJ1-3; D gene unclear. There are 14 residues in the CDR3. The V and J ends lost 7 bases and 4 bases respectively, with 14 bases between them. Germline assignment: CDR1 MDHEN and CDR2 SYDVKM. CDR3 region: CASNPAGSGNTIYF. In nucleotides, the CDR3 is TGTGCCAGCAACCCTGCCGGGTCCGGAAACACCATATATTTT. Full variable domain (remainder filled in from reference TRBV28 and TRBJ1-3): DVKVTQSSRYLVKRTGEKVFLECVQDMDHENMFWYRQDPGLGLRLIYFSYDVKMKEKGDIPEGYSVSREKKERFSLILESASTNQTSMYLCASNPAGSGNTIYFGEGSWLTVV.

The rearrangement uses TRBV4-3 and TRBJ1-4; 10 bases match TRBD1. Germline V gives CDR1 LGHNA, CDR2 YSLEER. The CDR3 spans 15 residues. Trimming cost V 0 bases and J 7 bases; bases outside gene matches: 2. The CDR3: CASSQETGGGEKLFF. In nucleotides, the CDR3 is TGCGCCAGCAGCCAAGAGACAGGGGGCGGTGAAAAACTGTTTTTT.

This rearrangement joins TRBV28 to TRBJ2-3; D is tentatively TRBD1 or TRBD2 (5 bases each). The germline V and J ends were trimmed by 6 bases and 1 base, with 17 bases remaining between them. CDR1 and CDR2 from the germline V gene are MDHEN and SYDVKM. This CDR3 comprises 16 residues. CDR3 nucleotide sequence: TGTGCCAGCAGCCCTTGGGGACGTTTGGGCACAGATACGCAGTATTTT. Its protein is CASSPWGRLGTDTQYF.

V gene TRBV5-1 combines with J gene TRBJ1-2, with D hard to call. The CDR3 spans 15 residues. Trimming left V 4 bases short and J 2 bases short, with 15 bases between. Germline CDR1 is SGHRS and CDR2 is YFSETQ. CDR3 sequence: CASSPGGMPNYGYTF. The CDR3 DNA reads TGCGCCAGCAGCCCTGGAGGAATGCCAAACTATGGCTACACCTTC.

The V gene is TRBV7-3, the J gene TRBJ2-5; 9 bases line up with TRBD2. The CDR3 has 15 amino acids. V was clipped by 4 bases and J by 3 bases; unmatched bases: 6. CDR1 and CDR2 from the germline V gene are SGHTA and FQGTGA. For the CDR3, the DNA is TGTGCCAGCAGCTCCTCGGGACTAGCAGAAGAGACCCAGTACTTC. Encoded protein: CASSSSGLAEETQYF.

The chain recombines TRBV7-8 with TRBJ2-7; the D gene could be TRBD1 or TRBD2 (5 bases each). Germline assignment: CDR1 SGHVS and CDR2 FQNEAQ. Trimming took 5 bases from V and 7 from J, leaving 15 bases between them. CDR3 length equals 13 residues. This CDR3 is CASSPRGPREQYF. In DNA form, the CDR3 reads TGTGCCAGCAGCCCAAGGGGACCTCGGGAGCAGTACTTC.

This clone was recorded only once. The chain has TRBV5-4 and TRBJ2-5, with D perhaps matching TRBD1 (6 bases). Germline V lookup: CDR1 SGHNT, CDR2 YYREEE (reference sequence). Trimming took off 4 bases at V and 4 bases at J, with 20 bases between the two ends. The CDR3 consists of 16 residues. CDR3 amino acids: CASSPSTGRVRETQYF. Here the CDR3 DNA reads TGTGCCAGCAGCCCGTCAACAGGGCGGGTAAGAGAGACCCAGTACTTC.